Presented here are 26 T cell receptor beta chains from one specimen sequenced in a study of blood T cell repertoires in COVID-19. Sequenced by immunoSEQ multiplex PCR; TCRdb stores in-frame clones only, minus some. The sample includes under 300,000 clones, 85% to 90% seen only once; the top ten take 5.5% to 7.5%. The sequencing sample was made of peripheral blood. Receptors were obtained from a woman in her 70s with active or convalescent COVID-19.

This chain links TRBV2 with TRBJ2-3, with TRBD2 as a possible D gene (7 bases). The CDR3 is 15 residues long. Germline assignment: CDR1 SNHLY and CDR2 FYNNEI. Trimming removed 4 bases from V and 4 bases from J, with 15 bases in between. In DNA, the CDR3 is TGTGCCAGCAGTGTGGGAGGGGGGGCCCCAGATACGCAGTATTTT. Its protein is CASSVGGGAPDTQYF.

The chain employs TRBV7-2 and TRBJ1-4; D uncertain. Trimming removed 5 bases at V and 0 bases at J, with 7 bases between. Per germline, CDR1 SGHTA and CDR2 FQGNSA. The CDR3 covers 14 residues. The CDR3 coding sequence is TGTGCCAGCAGCCCCCTAACAACTAATGAAAAACTGTTTTTT. This codes for CASSPLTTNEKLFF.

The J gene is TRBJ1-2, the V gene TRBV5-1, with D perhaps TRBD1 (6 bases). V lost 1 base and J 3 bases, leaving 13 bases between the germline ends. The germline V gene has CDR1 SGHRS and CDR2 YFSETQ. The CDR3 has 15 amino acids. CDR3 bases: TGCGCCAGCAGCTTGTTTCTGGGGGCTGACTATGGCTACACCTTC. Protein product: CASSLFLGADYGYTF.

This clone has just one count. This chain links TRBV7-3 with TRBJ1-2; D unclear. The CDR3 is 16 amino acids. V was pared by 3 bases and J by 1 base, with 15 bases between. Germline V CDR1 and CDR2: SGHTA, FQGTGA. CDR3 sequence (DNA): TGTGCCAGCAGCTTCCTTTCTCGACACCTTAACTATGGCTACACCTTC. Protein sequence: CASSFLSRHLNYGYTF.

The chain joins TRBV14 to TRBJ1-6, with D possibly being TRBD1 (5 bases). CDR3 size: 16 residues. The ends were cut back, 1 base at V and 1 base at J, with 8 bases in the middle. Germline values: CDR1 SGHDN, CDR2 FVKESK. DNA of the CDR3: TGTGCCAGCAGCCAAGCCAGACAGTCCTATAATTCACCCCTCCACTTT. Protein: CASSQARQSYNSPLHF.

This chain links TRBV6-5 with TRBJ2-7; 11 bases agree with TRBD2. Germline V lookup: CDR1 MNHEY, CDR2 SVGAGI. V lost 7 bases and J lost 5; bases outside the gene matches: 7. This CDR3 region has 14 residues. Here the CDR3 DNA reads TGTGCCAGCACCACTAGCGGGGGCCCCAACGAGCAGTACTTC. This translates into CASTTSGGPNEQYF.

The genes are TRBV9 and TRBJ2-7; 9 bases align to TRBD1. The germline CDR1 and CDR2 sequences are SGDLS and YYNGEE. V dropped 0 bases and J dropped 3; count of bases not matched to a gene: 4. The CDR3 extends over 15 amino acids. The CDR3 region is CASSVGPGQGYEQYF. CDR3 sequence (DNA): TGTGCCAGCAGCGTAGGACCGGGACAGGGCTACGAGCAGTACTTC.

This clone was seen only a few times. This chain connects TRBV6-6 to TRBJ1-6, with D perhaps TRBD1 (5 bases). The V gene lost 7 bases and the J gene lost 6 bases, with 7 bases spanning the gap. Per the germline V gene, CDR1 is MNHNY and CDR2 is SVGAGI (reference sequence). The CDR3 extends over 12 amino acids. CDR3 region: CASTGGNSPLHF. The CDR3 coding sequence is TGTGCCAGCACCGGGGGTAATTCACCCCTCCACTTT.

The chain couples TRBV5-1 to TRBJ1-2, with 7 bases that match TRBD1. The junction had 3 bases not matched to a gene; V was cut back by 4 bases and J by 0 bases. Germline-derived CDR1 and CDR2 are SGHRS and YFSETQ. The CDR3 extends over 14 amino acids. CDR3 residues: CASSPGQANYGYTF. The CDR3 bases are TGCGCCAGCAGCCCCGGACAGGCTAACTATGGCTACACCTTC.

This clone has only a few counts. The chain is built from TRBV24-1 and TRBJ1-2, with TRBD1 matching 7 bases. Looked up from germline, CDR1 is KGHDR and CDR2 is SFDVKD. The junction had 11 bases not matched to a gene; V was cut back by 5 bases and J by 0 bases. The CDR3 runs to 17 residues. DNA for the CDR3: TGTGCCACCAGTGCCCCGGGACAGCCAGACTCTAACTATGGCTACACCTTC. Its protein product is CATSAPGQPDSNYGYTF.

This rearrangement joins TRBV9 to TRBJ1-1; D remains unclear. Germline V gene sequence: CDR1 SGDLS, CDR2 YYNGEE. There are 14 residues in the CDR3. V lost 2 bases and J lost 4, with 12 bases in between. CDR3 in amino acids: CASSVSGMGTEAFF. The CDR3 DNA reads as TGTGCCAGCAGCGTGAGCGGGATGGGCACTGAAGCTTTCTTT.

The chain couples TRBV11-3 to TRBJ2-1, with 15 bases lining up with TRBD2. After removal of 5 bases from V and 4 bases from J, the junction contained 0 bases not matched to a gene. The CDR3 has 15 residues. Germline V lookup: CDR1 SGHNT, CDR2 YENEEA. The DNA for the CDR3 is TGTGCCAGCAGCGGGACTAGCGGGGGGTACAATGAGCAGTTCTTC. Its translation is CASSGTSGGYNEQFF.

The V and J genes are TRBV11-3 and TRBJ2-1; no clear D gene. The CDR3 has 13 amino acids. Germline-derived CDR1 and CDR2 are SGHNT and YENEEA. With 1 base removed from V and 6 bases from J, the gap between germline ends came to 7 bases. The CDR3, as DNA: TGTGCCAGCAGCTTAGGAACAGTCAATGAGCAGTTCTTC. Encoded protein: CASSLGTVNEQFF.

Comments on this clone: Other DNA sequences from this sample encode an identical CDR3 as well. The chain carries TRBV29-1 and TRBJ2-3; D possibly corresponds to TRBD2 (7 bases). V lost 5 bases to trimming and J lost 6 bases, with 15 bases between them. The CDR3 extends over 13 amino acids. Germline V gene sequence: CDR1 SQVTM, CDR2 ANQGSEA. CDR3 DNA sequence: TGCAGCGTTCGAGGGGGGGGGACGGATACGCAGTATTTT. Protein: CSVRGGGTDTQYF.

The gene calls are TRBV9 and TRBJ1-2; D remains ambiguous. The CDR3 loop spans 16 amino acids. The germline gives CDR1 SGDLS, CDR2 YYNGEE. V gave up 0 bases and J gave up 6 bases, with 18 bases separating them. CDR3 region: CASSVALEFNGDGYTF. For the CDR3, the DNA is TGTGCCAGCAGCGTAGCCCTTGAGTTTAACGGGGATGGCTACACCTTC.

In its sample, this clone was seen once. The chain has TRBV12-3 or TRBV12-4 and TRBJ2-7; 8 bases line up with TRBD2. The CDR3 has 11 amino acids. V lost 5 bases, J lost 7 bases, and 1 base stayed unmatched. CDR3 protein: CASSREGEQYF. In DNA, the CDR3 is TGTGCCAGCAGTCGGGAGGGGGAGCAGTACTTC.

CDR3 coding DNA: TGTGCCAGCAGTTACTCCCCTGGGTCGGCCGCGACAGGGCGGACCGGGGAGCTGTTTTTT. Amino acid sequence: CASSYSPGSAATGRTGELFF. The rearrangement uses TRBV6-2 or TRBV6-3 and TRBJ2-2, with 7 positions matching TRBD1. The CDR3 is 20 residues long. Germline V gene sequence: CDR1 MNHEY, CDR2 SVGEGT. J lost 5 bases, V lost 0 bases, and 18 bases had no gene match.

This chain uses TRBV7-8 with TRBJ2-5; 11 nucleotides line up with TRBD2. The J segment lost 9 bases and the V segment lost 6 bases, leaving 12 bases of the junction unmatched. The CDR3 covers 15 residues. The V gene's germline CDR1 is SGHVS and CDR2 FQNEAQ. The CDR3 DNA reads as TGTGCCAGCAGGCTAGCGGGGGGCTCCCCGGTGGCCCAGTACTTC. Its translation is CASRLAGGSPVAQYF.

This clone was observed a single time. This rearrangement joins TRBV12-5 to TRBJ2-1; TRBD1 aligns across 7 bases. The V gene's germline CDR1 is LGHNT and CDR2 FRNRAP. This CDR3 is built from 17 residues. V shed 3 bases, J shed 4 bases, and the junction held 12 bases outside the gene matches. CDR3 protein: CASGFSATARGYNEQFF. The CDR3 DNA reads as TGTGCTAGTGGTTTTTCGGCTACAGCCAGGGGGTACAATGAGCAGTTCTTC.

This clone was observed a single time. The gene calls are TRBV19 and TRBJ1-6; possibly TRBD1 for D (5 bases). This CDR3 contains 13 residues. Germline V gives CDR1 LNHDA, CDR2 SQIVND (reference sequence). V dropped 7 bases and J dropped 11 bases, with 15 bases sitting between them. CDR3: CASNDRGETPLHF. Written as DNA, the CDR3 is TGTGCCAGTAACGACCGGGGGGAAACACCCCTCCACTTT.

The chain has TRBV4-3 and TRBJ1-2, with D unclear. The V gene lost 0 bases and the J gene lost 8 bases, with 10 bases spanning the gap. CDR1 is LGHNA and CDR2 is YSLEER in the germline V gene. The length of the CDR3 is 13 residues. The CDR3 DNA is TGCGCCAGCAGCCAAGAGGGAGGGCAAGGCTACACCTTC. Encoded protein: CASSQEGGQGYTF.

The rearrangement uses TRBV7-8 and TRBJ1-5; D is unclear. The CDR3 runs to 16 residues. The germline V and J ends were trimmed by 1 base and 7 bases, with 17 bases remaining between them. CDR1 and CDR2 from the germline V gene are SGHVS and FQNEAQ. CDR3 nucleotides: TGTGCCAGCAGCTTAGGGGCAGTTACGATCGGACAGCCCCAGCATTTT. Translation: CASSLGAVTIGQPQHF. Full variable domain (remainder filled in from reference TRBV7-8 and TRBJ1-5): GAGVSQSPRYKVAKRGQDVALRCDPISGHVSLFWYQQALGQGPEFLTYFQNEAQLDKSGLPSDRFFAERPEGSVSTLKIQRTQQEDSAVYLCASSLGAVTIGQPQHFGDGTRLSIL.

The chain recombines TRBV4-1 with TRBJ2-7; D might be TRBD1 (7 bases). Deletions cut 3 bases from V and 5 bases from J, with 17 bases between. This CDR3 is built from 15 residues. Germline V lookup: CDR1 MGHRA, CDR2 YSYEKL. The CDR3: CASSQDAGQIDEQYF. CDR3 bases: TGCGCCAGCAGCCAGGACGCGGGACAGATCGACGAGCAGTACTTC.

This chain connects TRBV18 to TRBJ2-7; weak D call: TRBD2 (5 bases). There are 12 residues in the CDR3. Germline V gene lookup returns CDR1 KGHSH and CDR2 LQKENI. The V end lost 3 bases, the J end lost 7 bases, and 10 bases lay between the germline ends. CDR3 amino acids: CASSPNRGEQYF. In nucleotides, the CDR3 is TGTGCCAGCTCACCGAACCGGGGTGAGCAGTACTTC.

The rearrangement joins TRBV11-2 to TRBJ1-1; D not certain. Germline V gives CDR1 SGHAT, CDR2 FQNNGV. Trimming stripped 2 bases from V and 4 bases from J, with 5 bases between. The CDR3 extends over 12 amino acids. CDR3 amino acids: CASSLRGTEAFF. The CDR3 DNA follows: TGTGCCAGCAGCTTACGGGGCACTGAAGCTTTCTTT.

V and J are TRBV2 and TRBJ1-5; a possible D gene is TRBD1 (5 bases). Trimming stripped 9 bases from V and 4 bases from J, with 13 bases between. CDR1 is SNHLY, CDR2 FYNNEI, per germline. This CDR3 has 13 amino acids. The CDR3 coding sequence is TGTGCCAGTTCGTCACAGGCTAATCAGCCCCAGCATTTT. Protein sequence: CASSSQANQPQHF.